These 21 T cell receptor beta chains were sequenced from one sample in a study of cytomegalovirus exposure and HLA in healthy donors. PCR involved 60 Vbeta and 13 Jbeta primers. TCRdb keeps only in-frame clones here, not all; method: immunoSEQ multiplex PCR. This table holds 120,000 to 150,000 clones, 75% to 90% found once. Material: PBMCs. The receptors originated from a female donor in good health and CMV-seronegative.

The table lists this clone with a count of one. The V call is TRBV19, the J call TRBJ1-1; 7 bases are shared with TRBD1. V lost 7 bases, J lost 0 bases, and 11 bases stayed unmatched. The CDR3 runs 16 residues. CDR1 is LNHDA, CDR2 SQIVND, per germline (reference sequence). The CDR3 nucleotides read TGTGCCAGTACCAGTCGGACAGGCGCCTTGAACACTGAAGCTTTCTTT. It yields the protein CASTSRTGALNTEAFF.

This sequence joins TRBV5-1 and TRBJ1-2, with D possibly TRBD1 on 6 matching bases. The CDR3 is made up of 17 amino acids. Germline-derived CDR1 and CDR2 are SGHRS and YFSETQ. V was trimmed by 1 base and J by 3 bases, leaving 19 bases between them. CDR3 region: CASSLTRTVHDHYGYTF. For the CDR3, the DNA is TGCGCCAGCAGCTTGACCAGGACAGTCCATGACCACTATGGCTACACCTTC.

This clone was counted a single time. This chain links TRBV28 with TRBJ1-2; 7 bases fit TRBD1. The CDR3 contains 14 residues. The V gene end was trimmed by 7 bases and the J gene end by 4 bases; junction bases not matched to a gene: 9. Per germline, CDR1 MDHEN and CDR2 SYDVKM. This CDR3 is CASTSTGVGYGYTF. Written as DNA, the CDR3 is TGTGCCAGCACCTCTACAGGGGTTGGCTATGGCTACACCTTC.

V and J are TRBV5-6 and TRBJ2-7; D not resolved. The V end was cut by 0 bases, the J end by 2 bases, with 6 bases between. Germline-derived CDR1 and CDR2 are SGHDT and YYEEEE. The CDR3 totals 13 residues. Here the CDR3 reads CASSLAVAYEQYF. For the CDR3, the DNA is TGTGCCAGCAGCTTGGCGGTCGCCTACGAGCAGTACTTC.

V gene TRBV5-1 combines with J gene TRBJ2-7; tentative D call: TRBD2 (5 bases). The CDR3 loop spans 12 amino acids. Germline loops: CDR1 SGHRS, CDR2 YFSETQ. Trimming shortened V by 4 bases and J by 9 bases, and 14 bases separated the two germline ends. Here the CDR3 DNA reads TGCGCCAGCAGCAGCGGAATTACGGGGCAGTACTTC. It yields the protein CASSSGITGQYF.

The chain couples TRBV27 to TRBJ1-1, with D hard to call. V lost 6 bases, J lost 1 base, and 12 bases lay in between. Per germline, CDR1 MNHEY and CDR2 SMNVEV (reference sequence). The CDR3 extends over 14 amino acids. The CDR3 DNA reads as TGTGCCAGCAGATCGGGGTGGGAGAACACTGAAGCTTTCTTT. Translation gives CASRSGWENTEAFF.

This clone has only a few counts. The chain joins TRBV2 to TRBJ1-4; D uncertain. V shed 7 bases and J shed 7 bases, with 10 bases lying between them. This CDR3 is built from 12 residues. Germline V gene lookup returns CDR1 SNHLY and CDR2 FYNNEI. CDR3 residues: CASKNPGEKLFF. The CDR3 DNA sequence: TGTGCCAGCAAGAACCCCGGTGAAAAACTGTTTTTT.

This clone has only one observation. The J gene is TRBJ2-3, the V gene TRBV7-2, with 8 bases matching TRBD2. V dropped 5 bases and J dropped 1; count of bases not matched to a gene: 8. CDR1 SGHTA and CDR2 FQGNSA come from the germline V gene. The CDR3 loop spans 16 amino acids. In DNA, the CDR3 is TGTGCCAGCAGCCGCAACGGGAGGGCCCGCACAGATACGCAGTATTTT. It is translated as CASSRNGRARTDTQYF. Drawing the rest from reference TRBV7-2 and TRBJ2-3, the complete variable domain is GAGVSQSPSNKVTEKGKDVELRCDPISGHTALYWYRQSLGQGLEFLIYFQGNSAPDKSGLPSDRFSAERTGGSVSTLTIQRTQQEDSAVYLCASSRNGRARTDTQYFGPGTRLTVL.

The CDR3 is CASSLAPGEKLFF. In DNA form, the CDR3 reads TGTGCCAGCAGCTTAGCCCCCGGTGAAAAACTGTTTTTT. The chain uses TRBV7-9 and TRBJ1-4; no clear D. Trimming removed 0 bases at V and 7 bases at J, with 6 bases between. Germline V gene lookup returns CDR1 SEHNR and CDR2 FQNEAQ (reference sequence). This CDR3 has 13 amino acids.

CDR3 nucleotide sequence: TGCGCCAGCAGCTTGGAGAGCTACGAGCAGTACTTC. Encoded protein: CASSLESYEQYF. The chain has TRBV5-1 and TRBJ2-7; D gene ambiguous. Per the germline V gene, CDR1 is SGHRS and CDR2 is YFSETQ. V was cut by 0 bases and J by 3 bases, with 4 bases left in between. The CDR3 runs 12 residues.

V is TRBV28 and J is TRBJ2-7, with a possible D match to TRBD2 (5 bases). Germline V CDR1 and CDR2: MDHEN, SYDVKM. V lost 7 bases and J lost 0, with 13 bases in between. The CDR3 is 14 residues long. CDR3 region: CASNLGGSSYEQYF. CDR3 bases: TGTGCCAGCAATCTAGGAGGTTCCTCCTACGAGCAGTACTTC.

The genes are TRBV28 and TRBJ1-5, with 7 nucleotides matching TRBD1. Germline CDR1 reads MDHEN; CDR2 reads SYDVKM. V gave up 5 bases and J gave up 1 base; unmatched junction bases: 5. The CDR3 length is 15 residues. The CDR3 bases are TGTGCCAGCAGTCGCTCACAGGGGAGCAATCAGCCCCAGCATTTT. It specifies CASSRSQGSNQPQHF.

The rearrangement links TRBV7-2 to TRBJ1-1, with D uncertain. Germline V gene data show CDR1 as SGHTA and CDR2 as FQGNSA. The CDR3 is made up of 13 amino acids. Trimming took off 6 bases at V and 1 base at J, with 9 bases between the two ends. The CDR3 loop is CASSLERNTEAFF. The CDR3 region has the DNA TGTGCCAGCAGTCTAGAGAGGAACACTGAAGCTTTCTTT. Complete variable domain (other parts from reference TRBV7-2 and TRBJ1-1): GAGVSQSPSNKVTEKGKDVELRCDPISGHTALYWYRQSLGQGLEFLIYFQGNSAPDKSGLPSDRFSAERTGGSVSTLTIQRTQQEDSAVYLCASSLERNTEAFFGQGTRLTVV.

There are a few counts of this clone. CDR3 in DNA: TGCACCAGCAGCCAAGATTGGGCCCCAGGGGGTCCCGGGACTAGCGGGGCTTTGCATGAGCAGTTCTTC. Translating gives CTSSQDWAPGGPGTSGALHEQFF. The V call is TRBV1, the J call TRBJ2-1; TRBD2 was called by the table and not checked on the DNA. TRBV1 is reported as a pseudogene. The CDR3 is made up of 23 amino acids.

The chain carries TRBV6-5 and TRBJ2-2; D perhaps matches TRBD1 (6 bases). This CDR3 has 15 residues. V lost 5 bases and J lost 3, with 13 bases in between. Per the germline V gene, CDR1 is MNHEY and CDR2 is SVGAGI. In DNA, the CDR3 is TGTGCCAGCAGTCCCTCAGGGGACGACACCGGGGAGCTGTTTTTT. This encodes CASSPSGDDTGELFF.

The chain joins TRBV25-1 to TRBJ2-7, with D tentatively TRBD1 (5 bases). V was clipped by 5 bases and J by 1 base, with 9 bases between them. There are 13 residues in the CDR3. Germline V gene data show CDR1 as MGHDK and CDR2 as SYGVNS. The CDR3 sequence is CASSRGLSYEQYF. The CDR3 bases are TGTGCCAGCAGTAGGGGCCTATCCTACGAGCAGTACTTC.

The chain links TRBV14 to TRBJ1-2; 12 bases align to TRBD1. Trimming took 1 base from V and 8 from J; bases not matched to a gene: 5. The CDR3 runs to 15 residues. Germline-derived CDR1 and CDR2 are SGHDN and FVKESK. This CDR3 is CASSQAGQGALGYTF. Here the CDR3 DNA reads TGTGCCAGCAGCCAAGCGGGACAGGGGGCTCTAGGCTACACCTTC.

The rearrangement links TRBV30 to TRBJ1-3; D is ambiguous. Trimming pared 0 bases from V and 0 bases from J, leaving 9 bases between. The V gene's germline CDR1 is GTSNPN and CDR2 SVGIG (reference sequence). The CDR3 extends over 15 amino acids. This CDR3 is CAWSVLESSGNTIYF. For the CDR3, the DNA is TGTGCCTGGAGTGTGCTGGAGAGCTCTGGAAACACCATATATTTT. Filled out from reference TRBV30 and TRBJ1-3, the complete variable domain reads SQTIHQWPATLVQPVGSPLSLECTVEGTSNPNLYWYRQAAGRGLQLLFYSVGIGQISSEVPQNLSASRPQDRQFILSSKKLLLSDSGFYLCAWSVLESSGNTIYFGEGSWLTVV.

This rearrangement joins TRBV5-1 to TRBJ2-2; D is ambiguous. Germline CDR1 reads SGHRS; CDR2 reads YFSETQ. The CDR3 is 14 residues long. V shed 4 bases and J shed 3 bases, with 10 bases lying between them. CDR3 in amino acids: CASSPQDYTGELFF. The CDR3 DNA follows: TGCGCCAGCAGCCCGCAGGATTACACCGGGGAGCTGTTTTTT.

The DNA of the CDR3 is TGCGCCAGCAGCTTGGGGACAACCCAAGAGACCCAGTACTTC. Translated, it gives CASSLGTTQETQYF. This rearrangement joins TRBV5-1 to TRBJ2-5, with D tentatively TRBD1 (5 bases). Germline V gene lookup returns CDR1 SGHRS and CDR2 YFSETQ. The CDR3 contains 14 residues. V shed 0 bases and J shed 1 base, with 7 bases lying between them.

This chain connects TRBV7-9 to TRBJ1-1, with TRBD1 identical over 7 bases. With 6 bases clipped from V and 3 bases from J, the junction kept 10 bases outside the gene matches. From germline, CDR1 is SEHNR and CDR2 FQNEAQ (reference sequence). The CDR3 spans 15 residues. The CDR3 nucleotides read TGTGCCAGCAGTTTCCAAGGGGGCGCGGACACTGAAGCTTTCTTT. It codes for CASSFQGGADTEAFF.